A selection of T cell receptor beta chains follows, all from one sample in a study of blood T cell repertoires in COVID-19. Using immunoSEQ multiplex PCR, the repertoire was profiled, and TCRdb retains in-frame clones only, with some absent. The sample holds roughly 250,000 clones; 88% are singletons and the top ten take 2.5% to 3.5%. The sequencing input was PBMCs or T cells enriched from blood (not recorded which). The origin of the receptors is a woman in her 50s who had recovered from COVID-19. The CDR3 runs from the conserved cysteine through the conserved F or W. Fields, in order: J gene, clone size, D gene, V gene, CDR3 DNA, CDR3 protein. A D gene is named only where the DNA matches it firmly. The listing skips clone size in some rows; elsewhere it reads once, few, many or a size class.

>TRBJ1-2|.|TRBD1|TRBV6-5
TGTGCCAGCAGCCGGGACAGGGATAACTATGGCTACACCTTC
CASSRDRDNYGYTF
>TRBJ2-1|.|.|TRBV7-2
TGTGCCAGCAGTATCCTAAGAGGCGGGTGGTCCGACAATGAGCAGTTCTTC
CASSILRGGWSDNEQFF
>TRBJ1-5|once|.|TRBV11-2
TGTGCCAGCAGCGCTTCACAGGCCCAGCCCCAGCATTTT
CASSASQAQPQHF
>TRBJ1-2|.|.|TRBV12-3/TRBV12-4
TGTGCCAGCAGGGGGACTTCTAACTATGGCTACACCTTC
CASRGTSNYGYTF
>TRBJ2-4|.|TRBD2|TRBV11-2
TGTGCCAGCAGTCGCGGTGGGGGGGAAAACATTCAGTACTTC
CASSRGGGENIQYF
>TRBJ2-7|.|TRBD2|TRBV10-1
TGCGCCAGCAGTGAGTCGGGGGGGAACGAGCAGTACTTC
CASSESGGNEQYF
>TRBJ2-7|.|TRBD2|TRBV2
TGTGCCAGCAGGATGAACCGGGGGGGGAGCTACGAGCAGTACTTC
CASRMNRGGSYEQYF
>TRBJ2-3|few|TRBD2|TRBV7-9
TGTGCCAGCGGGGGTGGGAGGGGTTCTACGCAGTATTTT
CASGGGRGSTQYF
>TRBJ1-2|.|TRBD1|TRBV9
TGTGCCAGCAGCGTAGAGGGGACAGGAACTCCGTCAGACTATGGCTACACCTTC
CASSVEGTGTPSDYGYTF
>TRBJ2-1|.|.|TRBV28
TGTGCCAGCAGTTTTCCCCAAGGGGGCAATGAGCAGTTCTTC
CASSFPQGGNEQFF
>TRBJ2-4|.|.|TRBV7-8
TGTGCCAGCAGCCACCAAGGAGGAGGGTCCAAAAACATTCAGTACTTC
CASSHQGGGSKNIQYF
>TRBJ2-3|.|.|TRBV5-6
TGTGCCAGCAGCTTTCAGGCGACCACAGATACGCAGTATTTT
CASSFQATTDTQYF
>TRBJ2-7|.|TRBD1|TRBV7-6
TGTGCCAGCAGCAACCGGGACAGCTACGAGCAGTACTTC
CASSNRDSYEQYF
>TRBJ1-6|few|.|TRBV10-3
TGTGCCATCGCCAATAAGCAGGGAACTAATTCACCCCTCCACTTT
CAIANKQGTNSPLHF
>TRBJ2-2|.|.|TRBV6-2/TRBV6-3
TGTGCCAGCAGCCATGGGCCATCGAACACCGGGGAGCTGTTTTTT
CASSHGPSNTGELFF
>TRBJ2-2|once|.|TRBV7-3
TGTGCCAGCAGCTTATTAGGAGGGAACACCGGGGAGCTGTTTTTT
CASSLLGGNTGELFF
>TRBJ2-1|.|TRBD2|TRBV7-2
TGTGCCAGCAGCCTTAGCGGGAGTTCATACAATGAGCAGTTCTTC
CASSLSGSSYNEQFF
>TRBJ2-1|.|TRBD1|TRBV9
TGTGCCAGCAGCGTAGCGTTAGGGGACAGTGAGCAGTTCTTC
CASSVALGDSEQFF
>TRBJ1-1|.|TRBD1|TRBV11-2
TGTGCCAGCAGCCCTAGGGACAGGGCCATGAACACTGAAGCTTTCTTT
CASSPRDRAMNTEAFF
>TRBJ2-7|.|.|TRBV6-6
TGTGCCAGCAGTTACTCGATTGTCAGGGGCGAGGGCGAGCAGTACTTC
CASSYSIVRGEGEQYF
>TRBJ1-1|few|.|TRBV19
TGTGCCAGTAGTATTAGGTCGGTCGGCGGTGAAGCTTTCTTT
CASSIRSVGGEAFF
>TRBJ1-5|.|TRBD1|TRBV28
TGTGCCAGCAGTTTGGGACAGGTATTTCAGCCCCAGCATTTT
CASSLGQVFQPQHF
>TRBJ1-2|.|.|TRBV28
TGTGCCAGCAGTTTACGTTGGGCTCTGCAAAACTATGGCTACACCTTC
CASSLRWALQNYGYTF
>TRBJ2-1|.|TRBD1|TRBV7-2
TGTGCCAGCAGCTTCAATGGACAGGGCAATGAGCAGTTCTTC
CASSFNGQGNEQFF
>TRBJ2-5|.|.|TRBV19
TGTGCCAGTAGTTCCCTCTATTCGTTGGAGACCCAGTACTTC
CASSSLYSLETQYF
>TRBJ2-4|.|TRBD2|TRBV6-4
TGTGCCAGCAGCGAACTAGCGGTTTATAGTTTTGCCAAAAACATTCAGTACTTC
CASSELAVYSFAKNIQYF
>TRBJ2-5|.|.|TRBV30
TGTGCCTGGAGTGTTCAGGCTTCTGTACGAGAGACCCAGTACTTC
CAWSVQASVRETQYF
>TRBJ1-1|.|.|TRBV19
TGTGCCAGTAGTAAGTGGACAGCCACTACGAACACTGAAGCTTTCTTT
CASSKWTATTNTEAFF
>TRBJ1-2|.|.|TRBV27
TGTGCCAGCAGTTTATCGGCAGGCCAAAGCGGGGGCTATGGCTACACCTTC
CASSLSAGQSGGYGYTF
>TRBJ2-1|.|TRBD2|TRBV4-3
TGCGCCAGCAGCCAAGATCGTACTAGCGGGAGGGAGCAGTTCTTC
CASSQDRTSGREQFF
>TRBJ1-1|.|.|TRBV28
TGTGCCAGCAGTTTGCGGCACACTGAAGCTTTCTTT
CASSLRHTEAFF
>TRBJ1-4|.|.|TRBV30
TGTGCCTGGAGTGTATCCCGTAATGAAAAACTGTTTTTT
CAWSVSRNEKLFF
>TRBJ2-2|.|.|TRBV29-1
TGCAGCGTTACAGGGACCGGGGAGCTGTTTTTT
CSVTGTGELFF